The 32 T cell receptor beta chains listed next were all sequenced from one sample in a study of blood T cell repertoires in COVID-19. Profiling relied on immunoSEQ multiplex PCR, and the TCRdb table lists in-frame clones only, not all of them. Of approximately 200,000 clones detected, more than 80% appear once; the ten largest clones hold 1.2%. Sample: PBMCs or T cells enriched from blood (not recorded which). These TCRs come from a man aged 30 to 45 who had recovered from COVID-19.

The J gene is TRBJ2-3, the V gene TRBV6-6, with TRBD2 as a possible D gene (6 bases). The ends were cut back, 6 bases at V and 0 bases at J, with 22 bases in the middle. Germline assignment: CDR1 MNHNY and CDR2 SVGAGI (reference sequence). This CDR3 region has 18 residues. The CDR3: CASRRGASADRSTDTQYF. In DNA form, the CDR3 reads TGTGCCAGCAGGCGAGGGGCTAGCGCGGACCGAAGCACAGATACGCAGTATTTT.

This chain uses TRBV4-2 with TRBJ1-6, with D possibly being TRBD1 (6 bases). Germline values: CDR1 LGHNA, CDR2 YNFKEQ. This CDR3 comprises 16 residues. Deletions cut 0 bases from V and 4 bases from J, with 10 bases between. The CDR3 nucleotides are TGTGCCAGCAGCCAAGATTCGGACAGTTATAATTCACCCCTCCACTTT. It specifies CASSQDSDSYNSPLHF.

The chain employs TRBV11-2 and TRBJ1-1; TRBD1 might be the D (5 bases). Trimming took off 0 bases at V and 4 bases at J, with 15 bases between the two ends. Germline values: CDR1 SGHAT, CDR2 FQNNGV. This CDR3 comprises 16 residues. The CDR3 DNA reads as TGTGCCAGCAGCTTAGATAGGCCAATTAGGGGCACTGAAGCTTTCTTT. It specifies CASSLDRPIRGTEAFF.

The rearrangement joins TRBV19 to TRBJ2-1, with D possibly being TRBD1 (5 bases). The CDR3 contains 16 residues. Germline V lookup: CDR1 LNHDA, CDR2 SQIVND (reference sequence). V was trimmed by 3 bases and J by 0 bases, leaving 12 bases between them. The CDR3 protein is CASSIVAGISYNEQFF. The CDR3 DNA reads TGTGCCAGTAGTATTGTTGCAGGGATCTCCTACAATGAGCAGTTCTTC. The full variable domain, with the rest looked up from reference TRBV19 and TRBJ2-1, is DGGITQSPKYLFRKEGQNVTLSCEQNLNHDAMYWYRQDPGQGLRLIYYSQIVNDFQKGDIAEGYSVSREKKESFPLTVTSAQKNPTAFYLCASSIVAGISYNEQFFGPGTRLTVL.

The chain joins TRBV10-3 to TRBJ2-2; D might be TRBD2 (6 bases). The length of the CDR3 is 15 residues. The V gene lost 4 bases and the J gene lost 3 bases, with 12 bases spanning the gap. The germline CDR1 and CDR2 sequences are ENHRY and SYGVKD. The CDR3 sequence: CAISGGVGDTGELFF. The DNA for the CDR3 is TGTGCCATCAGTGGCGGGGTAGGGGACACCGGGGAGCTGTTTTTT.

The chain uses TRBV6-5 and TRBJ2-3; 7 positions match TRBD1. V lost 0 bases, J lost 6 bases, and 3 bases stayed unmatched. The CDR3 loop spans 14 amino acids. Germline V gene data show CDR1 as MNHEY and CDR2 as SVGAGI. The CDR3 protein is CASSYSRGLDTQYF. The CDR3 DNA follows: TGTGCCAGCAGTTACTCGAGGGGGCTCGATACGCAGTATTTT.

The V gene is TRBV5-1, the J gene TRBJ2-3, with TRBD1 matching over 8 bases. Trimming at V came to 0 bases and at J to 6 bases, leaving 6 bases not matched to a gene. Germline V lookup: CDR1 SGHRS, CDR2 YFSETQ. The CDR3 has 15 amino acids. CDR3: CASSLEQGVLDTQYF. Written as DNA, the CDR3 is TGCGCCAGCAGCTTGGAACAGGGGGTATTGGATACGCAGTATTTT.

As DNA, the CDR3 is TGTGCCAGCAGTTCGGAGGGGGGGCTCGAGCAGTACTTC. Its protein is CASSSEGGLEQYF. The chain carries TRBV12-3 or TRBV12-4 and TRBJ2-7, with D possibly TRBD2 on 7 matching bases. V dropped 4 bases and J dropped 6 bases, with 13 bases sitting between them. CDR3 length equals 13 residues.

The rearrangement links TRBV24-1 to TRBJ2-3; 8 bases are a match to TRBD2. The CDR3 spans 16 residues. Germline loops: CDR1 KGHDR, CDR2 SFDVKD. After removal of 6 bases from V and 1 base from J, the junction contained 8 bases not matched to a gene. CDR3 nucleotide sequence: TGTGCCACCAGTCCCAAGCGGGGGCTGGGCACAGATACGCAGTATTTT. Translated, it gives CATSPKRGLGTDTQYF.

The chain employs TRBV9 and TRBJ1-2, with 8 bases lining up with TRBD1. Trimming removed 3 bases from V and 4 bases from J; junction bases left unmatched: 14. The germline V gene has CDR1 SGDLS and CDR2 YYNGEE. The length of the CDR3 is 17 residues. The CDR3 is CASSAWGQAEISYGYTF. The CDR3 DNA is TGTGCCAGCAGCGCTTGGGGACAGGCGGAAATTTCCTATGGCTACACCTTC.

The V call is TRBV30, the J call TRBJ2-7, with a tentative D call TRBD2 (6 bases). CDR3 length: 11 residues. Trimming cost V 4 bases and J 4 bases, with 8 bases left between them. Looked up from germline, CDR1 is GTSNPN and CDR2 is SVGIG (reference sequence). CDR3 loop: CAWKGGYEQYF. CDR3 DNA sequence: TGTGCCTGGAAAGGAGGGTACGAGCAGTACTTC.

The chain combines TRBV5-1 with TRBJ2-5; 9 nucleotides align to TRBD2. This CDR3 region has 15 residues. Per the germline V gene, CDR1 is SGHRS and CDR2 is YFSETQ. The V gene end was trimmed by 1 base and the J gene end by 4 bases; junction bases not matched to a gene: 5. The CDR3, as DNA: TGCGCCAGCAGCTTGTGGAGCGGGGGGTTAGAGACCCAGTACTTC. Translation: CASSLWSGGLETQYF. The full variable domain, with the rest looked up from reference TRBV5-1 and TRBJ2-5, is KAGVTQTPRYLIKTRGQQVTLSCSPISGHRSVSWYQQTPGQGLQFLFEYFSETQRNKGNFPGRFSGRQFSNSRSEMNVSTLELGDSALYLCASSLWSGGLETQYFGPGTRLLVL.

This clone has only a few counts. This chain connects TRBV2 to TRBJ2-5; maybe TRBD1 (6 bases). V lost 6 bases to trimming and J lost 3 bases, with 17 bases between them. This CDR3 contains 15 residues. Per germline, CDR1 SNHLY and CDR2 FYNNEI. The CDR3 loop is CASSRDTPAKETQYF. The CDR3 DNA reads TGTGCCAGCAGCAGGGACACCCCCGCGAAAGAGACCCAGTACTTC.

The chain combines TRBV6-5 with TRBJ2-5, with a tentative D call TRBD2 (5 bases). V was shortened by 5 bases and J by 5 bases, with 12 bases between the two germline ends. The CDR3 is made up of 13 amino acids. Germline values: CDR1 MNHEY, CDR2 SVGAGI. The CDR3, as DNA: TGTGCCAGCAGTAAGCCCGGGGTTGAGACCCAGTACTTC. Amino acid sequence: CASSKPGVETQYF.

The chain joins TRBV28 to TRBJ2-7, with TRBD1 matching over 7 bases. After removal of 3 bases from V and 2 bases from J, the junction contained 10 bases not matched to a gene. CDR1 and CDR2 from the germline V gene are MDHEN and SYDVKM. The CDR3 extends over 16 amino acids. This CDR3 is CASSFGGQELTYEQYF. For the CDR3, the DNA is TGTGCCAGCAGTTTCGGTGGACAGGAGCTTACCTACGAGCAGTACTTC.

The J gene is TRBJ2-2, the V gene TRBV5-1, with 9 nucleotides matching TRBD1. V trimming: 3 bases; J trimming: 6 bases; junction bases outside the gene matches: 9. Germline V CDR1 and CDR2: SGHRS, YFSETQ. The CDR3 covers 16 residues. CDR3 nucleotides: TGCGCCAGCAGCTACTCCGGGACAGGGATCCCCGGGGAGCTGTTTTTT. This encodes CASSYSGTGIPGELFF.

CDR3 in DNA: TGCGCCAGCAGAGAAGGACTAGCGGGAGGGCTTGGGGAGCAGTACTTC. This gives the protein CASREGLAGGLGEQYF. This rearrangement joins TRBV10-2 to TRBJ2-7; 15 bases fit TRBD2. In germline, CDR1 is WSHSY, CDR2 SAAADI. The CDR3 contains 16 residues. The trim removed 6 bases at V and 7 bases at J, leaving 10 bases unmatched.

The V and J genes are TRBV7-2 and TRBJ2-3; tentatively, D is TRBD1 (5 bases). The CDR3 runs 14 residues. Trimming took 3 bases from V and 4 from J, leaving 11 bases between them. Germline values: CDR1 SGHTA, CDR2 FQGNSA. CDR3 nucleotides: TGTGCCAGCAGCTTGGGGCAGGGTCCAGATACGCAGTATTTT. Translation: CASSLGQGPDTQYF.

The chain is built from TRBV4-2 and TRBJ1-2, with D possibly TRBD1 on 6 matching bases. The germline V and J ends were trimmed by 0 bases and 2 bases, with 10 bases remaining between them. This CDR3 comprises 15 residues. Germline loops: CDR1 LGHNA, CDR2 YNFKEQ. CDR3 protein: CASSQDPTGNYGYTF. As DNA, the CDR3 is TGTGCCAGCAGCCAAGACCCCACAGGGAACTATGGCTACACCTTC.

The chain combines TRBV30 with TRBJ2-4, with no clear D. This CDR3 is 13 amino acids long. The germline V and J ends were trimmed by 1 base and 4 bases, with 8 bases remaining between them. CDR1 is GTSNPN, CDR2 SVGIG, per germline (reference sequence). CDR3 DNA sequence: TGTGCCTGGAGTGGCGGAAGAAAAAACATTCAGTACTTC. Translated: CAWSGGRKNIQYF.

CDR3 region: CAWSVGAGGIGYTF. In DNA, the CDR3 is TGTGCCTGGAGTGTAGGGGCAGGGGGTATTGGCTACACCTTC. V gene TRBV30 combines with J gene TRBJ1-2; TRBD1 matches 7 bases. V lost 0 bases to trimming and J lost 7 bases; unmatched junction nucleotides: 8. Germline V gene lookup returns CDR1 GTSNPN and CDR2 SVGIG (reference sequence). The CDR3 extends over 14 amino acids.

The chain recombines TRBV7-9 with TRBJ2-5, with D possibly TRBD2 on 5 matching bases. Germline V CDR1 and CDR2: SEHNR, FQNEAQ (reference sequence). The CDR3 is 11 amino acids. The V end lost 8 bases, the J end lost 2 bases, and 6 bases lay between the germline ends. The CDR3 loop reads CASSGQETQYF. CDR3 nucleotide sequence: TGTGCCAGCTCGGGGCAAGAGACCCAGTACTTC.

Remarks on this clone: Additional DNA sequences in this sample encode the identical CDR3. V is TRBV5-1 and J is TRBJ1-6; tentative D call: TRBD1 (6 bases). There are 14 residues in the CDR3. Germline V gives CDR1 SGHRS, CDR2 YFSETQ. The V end lost 0 bases, the J end lost 6 bases, and 7 bases lay between the germline ends. CDR3 sequence reads: CASSLGQVNSPLHF. The DNA of the CDR3 is TGCGCCAGCAGCTTGGGACAGGTTAATTCACCCCTCCACTTT.

This clone was detected only once. The chain joins TRBV7-7 to TRBJ2-1; D is perhaps TRBD1 (6 bases). This CDR3 contains 14 residues. CDR1 is SSHAT and CDR2 is FNYEAQ in the germline V gene (reference sequence). V was clipped by 2 bases and J by 4 bases, with 9 bases between them. The CDR3 nucleotides read TGTGCCAGCAGCTTATCGGACAGTTACAATGAGCAGTTCTTC. Encoded protein: CASSLSDSYNEQFF.

Only a few counts were recorded for this clone. The CDR3 loop reads CASNGAYQPQHF. CDR3 DNA: TGTGCCAGCAACGGAGCCTATCAGCCCCAGCATTTT. This chain joins TRBV6-5 and TRBJ1-5, with no clear D. The germline V gene encodes CDR1 MNHEY and CDR2 SVGAGI. Trimming removed 7 bases from V and 5 bases from J, with 9 bases in between. CDR3 length: 12 amino acids.

The chain has TRBV7-8 and TRBJ2-7, with 10 bases that match TRBD2. J gave up 7 bases and V 5 bases, and 5 bases lay outside the gene matches. Germline V gene data show CDR1 as SGHVS and CDR2 as FQNEAQ. The CDR3 is 13 amino acids. CDR3 in DNA: TGTGCCAGCAGCCCAGCGGGGGGGATGGAGCAGTACTTC. Protein: CASSPAGGMEQYF.

This chain links TRBV2 with TRBJ1-4; possibly TRBD1 for D (6 bases). This CDR3 has 17 amino acids. V dropped 4 bases and J dropped 5 bases, with 20 bases sitting between them. The germline CDR1 and CDR2 sequences are SNHLY and FYNNEI. Written as DNA, the CDR3 is TGTGCCAGCAGTGGAATGTTGGGCAGGGGATACAATGAAAAACTGTTTTTT. Protein sequence: CASSGMLGRGYNEKLFF.

As concerns this clone: Additional DNA sequences in this sample encode the identical CDR3. J is TRBJ1-5 and V is TRBV7-2, with 11 bases fitting TRBD1. CDR3 length equals 15 residues. V was clipped by 5 bases and J by 7 bases; unmatched bases: 7. CDR1 is SGHTA and CDR2 is FQGNSA in the germline V gene. The CDR3 loop is CASSLGGQGAQPQHF. CDR3 bases: TGTGCCAGCAGCCTAGGCGGACAGGGGGCACAGCCCCAGCATTTT.

This chain uses TRBV10-3 with TRBJ1-6; D remains ambiguous. V gave up 3 bases and J gave up 9 bases, with 9 bases separating them. The CDR3 is made up of 13 amino acids. Germline V lookup: CDR1 ENHRY, CDR2 SYGVKD. The CDR3 loop is CAISDTRASPLHF. CDR3 bases: TGTGCCATCAGTGATACTAGGGCTTCACCCCTCCACTTT.

A single count supports this clone. This sequence joins TRBV19 and TRBJ1-2, with 8 bases aligning to TRBD1. In germline, CDR1 is LNHDA, CDR2 SQIVND (reference sequence). Trimming removed 8 bases from V and 3 bases from J; junction bases left unmatched: 17. The CDR3 length is 17 residues. CDR3 loop: CASATGTGNKGDYGYTF. The CDR3 nucleotides are TGTGCCAGTGCTACCGGGACAGGTAACAAAGGCGACTATGGCTACACCTTC.

The gene calls are TRBV28 and TRBJ1-5, with 7 bases matching TRBD1. The length of the CDR3 is 13 residues. V was pared by 5 bases and J by 5 bases, with 3 bases of the junction left unmatched. Germline V CDR1 and CDR2: MDHEN, SYDVKM. The chain's CDR3 is CASSRDSDQPQHF. The CDR3 DNA sequence: TGTGCCAGCAGTAGGGACAGCGATCAGCCCCAGCATTTT.

The chain links TRBV5-1 to TRBJ2-5; D is unclear. The CDR3 length is 13 residues. V was trimmed by 3 bases and J by 4 bases, leaving 10 bases between them. Per the germline V gene, CDR1 is SGHRS and CDR2 is YFSETQ. The CDR3 reads CASSSLVVETQYF. CDR3 in DNA: TGCGCCAGCAGCTCGCTAGTGGTAGAGACCCAGTACTTC. The whole variable domain, filled in from reference TRBV5-1 and TRBJ2-5, reads KAGVTQTPRYLIKTRGQQVTLSCSPISGHRSVSWYQQTPGQGLQFLFEYFSETQRNKGNFPGRFSGRQFSNSRSEMNVSTLELGDSALYLCASSSLVVETQYFGPGTRLLVL.